This T cell receptor (beta chain) was sequenced for a study of blood T cell repertoires in COVID-19. About the research overall: Italy, Spain and the United States were the sources of the convalescent and acute COVID-19 samples.

In the authors' methods: The authors estimated nucleated cell counts from reference gene primer amplification. Method: immunoSEQ multiplex PCR; TCRdb's copy keeps in-frame clones and lacks some. The V and J calls and clone size are taken from that table; D and trimming were inferred from the DNA. The table lists under 400,000 clones, approximately 90% of them singletons. Patients in Seattle were enrolled during active infection, then followed longitudinally. The sequencing sample was made of peripheral blood. This receptor was taken from a woman aged 60 to 75 with COVID-19, enrolled during active disease.

The CDR3 spells CASSLRTPRNTGELFF. The CDR3 DNA reads TGTGCCAGCAGCTTGAGGACACCGAGGAACACCGGGGAGCTGTTTTTT. V is TRBV7-9 and J is TRBJ2-2; a possible D gene is TRBD1 (5 bases). There are 16 residues in the CDR3. Trimming removed 3 bases at V and 1 base at J, with 12 bases between. Per germline, CDR1 SEHNR and CDR2 FQNEAQ (reference sequence).